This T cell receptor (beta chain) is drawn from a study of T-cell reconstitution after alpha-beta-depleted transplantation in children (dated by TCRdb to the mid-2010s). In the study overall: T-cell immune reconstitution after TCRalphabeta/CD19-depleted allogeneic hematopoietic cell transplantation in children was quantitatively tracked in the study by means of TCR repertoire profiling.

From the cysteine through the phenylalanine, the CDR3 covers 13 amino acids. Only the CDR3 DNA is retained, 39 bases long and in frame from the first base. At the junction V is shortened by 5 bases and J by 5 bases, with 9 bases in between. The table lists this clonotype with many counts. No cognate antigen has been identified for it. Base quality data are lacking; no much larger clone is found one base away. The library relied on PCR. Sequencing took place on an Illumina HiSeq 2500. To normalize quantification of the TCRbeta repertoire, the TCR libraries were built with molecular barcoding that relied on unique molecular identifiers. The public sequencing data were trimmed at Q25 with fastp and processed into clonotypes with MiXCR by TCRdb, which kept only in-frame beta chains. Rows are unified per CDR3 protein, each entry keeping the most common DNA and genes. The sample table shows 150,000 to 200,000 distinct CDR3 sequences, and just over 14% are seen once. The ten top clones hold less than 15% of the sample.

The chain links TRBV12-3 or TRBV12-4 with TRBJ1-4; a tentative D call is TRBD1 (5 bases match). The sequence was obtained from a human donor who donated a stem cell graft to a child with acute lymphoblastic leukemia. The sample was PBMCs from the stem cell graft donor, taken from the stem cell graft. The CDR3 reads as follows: CASSTRQNEKLFF. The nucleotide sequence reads TGTGCCAGCAGTACCCGACAGAATGAAAAACTGTTTTTT.